This TCR beta chain derives from a study of cytomegalovirus exposure and HLA in healthy donors. This clone has a single count. Its antigen is not known. Study observations and caveats: Using the classifier, cytomegalovirus status was reportedly diagnosed with high specificity and sensitivity. Later analysis demonstrated an association between a missense DCLRE1C variant and TCR beta V- and J-gene trimming.

13 Jbeta primers and 60 Vbeta primers were used for the PCR. The data were produced by immunoSEQ multiplex PCR, yet TCRdb's version contains in-frame clones alone and is incomplete. The profile shows almost 200,000 clones, roughly four fifths of them singletons. Per the germline V gene, CDR1 is SGHTA and CDR2 is FQGTGA. CDR3 length: 16 amino acids. With V trimmed by 5 bases and J by 4 bases, 11 bases remained unmatched. The TCR comes from a man aged 25 to 45 in good health and CMV-seronegative. The chain has TRBV7-3 and TRBJ2-5; 9 bases are a match to TRBD2. The sample was PBMCs. DNA of the CDR3: TGTGCCAGCAGCCCAAGGGCGGGAGGGCCGATAGAGACCCAGTACTTC. Amino acids: CASSPRAGGPIETQYF. Full variable domain (missing parts from reference TRBV7-3 and TRBJ2-5): GAGVSQTPSNKVTEKGKYVELRCDPISGHTALYWYRQSLGQGPEFLIYFQGTGAADDSGLPNDRFFAVRPEGSVSTLKIQRTERGDSAVYLCASSPRAGGPIETQYFGPGTRLLVL.